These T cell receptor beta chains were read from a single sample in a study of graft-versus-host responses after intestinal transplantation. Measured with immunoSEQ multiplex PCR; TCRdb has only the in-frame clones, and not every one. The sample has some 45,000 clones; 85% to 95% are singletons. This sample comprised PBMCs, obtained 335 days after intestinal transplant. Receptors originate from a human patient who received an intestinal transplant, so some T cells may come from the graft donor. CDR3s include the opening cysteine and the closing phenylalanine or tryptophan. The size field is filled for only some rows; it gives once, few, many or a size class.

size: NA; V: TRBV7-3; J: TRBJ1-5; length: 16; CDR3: CASSTPGLFCNQPQHF
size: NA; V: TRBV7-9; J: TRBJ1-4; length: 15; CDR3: CASSLGRQAGEKLFF
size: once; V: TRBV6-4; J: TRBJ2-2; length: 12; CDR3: CASSNLPGELFF
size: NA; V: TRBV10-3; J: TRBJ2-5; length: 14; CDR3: CAISPLAEQETQYF
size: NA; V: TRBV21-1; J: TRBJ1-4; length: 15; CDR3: CASTVARDRLEKLFF
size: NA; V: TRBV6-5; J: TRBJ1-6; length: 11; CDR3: CASSPGGPLHF
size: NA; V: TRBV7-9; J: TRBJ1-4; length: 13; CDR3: CASSFSGEEKLFF
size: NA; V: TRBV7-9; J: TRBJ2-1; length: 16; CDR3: CASSLRWGSDYNEQFF
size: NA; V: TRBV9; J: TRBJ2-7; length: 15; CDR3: CASSVATRTPYEQYF
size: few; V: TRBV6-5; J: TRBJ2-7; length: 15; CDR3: CASTPGTSGAYEQYF
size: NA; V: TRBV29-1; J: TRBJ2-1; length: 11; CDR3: CSDGWGNEQFF
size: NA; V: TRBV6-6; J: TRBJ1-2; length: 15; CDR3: CASLGGTAFNYGYTF
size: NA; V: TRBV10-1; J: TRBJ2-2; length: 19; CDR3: CASSERDRRPPGDTGELFF
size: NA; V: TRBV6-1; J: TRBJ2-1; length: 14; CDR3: CASSPGLPYNEQFF
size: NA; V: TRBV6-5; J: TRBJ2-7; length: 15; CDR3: CASSYSGTGSLPVHF
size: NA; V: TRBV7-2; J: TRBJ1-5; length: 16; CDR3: CASSLRTAGLGQPQHF
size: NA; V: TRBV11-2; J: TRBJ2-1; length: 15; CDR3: CASMVGTVSYNEQFF
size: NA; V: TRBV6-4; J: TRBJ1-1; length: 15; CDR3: CASSDSSGGNTEAFF
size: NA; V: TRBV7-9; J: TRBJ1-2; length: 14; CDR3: CASSLTGDAYGYTF
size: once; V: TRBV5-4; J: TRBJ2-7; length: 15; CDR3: CASSLGLGGYYEQYF
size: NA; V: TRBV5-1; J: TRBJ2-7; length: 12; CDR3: CASSLDGYEQYF
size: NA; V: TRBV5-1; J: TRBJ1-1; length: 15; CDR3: CASIRTPRPNTEAFF
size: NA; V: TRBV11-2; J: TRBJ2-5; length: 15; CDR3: CASLPPTADQETQYF
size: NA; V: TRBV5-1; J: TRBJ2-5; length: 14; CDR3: CASSWGQSQETQYF
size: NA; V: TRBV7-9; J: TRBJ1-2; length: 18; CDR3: CASSPRWVKGHSANGYTF
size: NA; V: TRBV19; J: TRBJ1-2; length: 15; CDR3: CASSIKTGSNYGYTF
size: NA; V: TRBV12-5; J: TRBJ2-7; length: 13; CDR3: CASGLVYLGEQYF
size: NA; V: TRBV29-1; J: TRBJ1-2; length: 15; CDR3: CSVEDGRGQRYGYTF